This T cell receptor beta chain was obtained from a study of Ad26.COV2.S vaccination and SARS-CoV-2 variants. Overall study context: Intramuscular Ad26.COV2.S at 5x10^10 or 1x10^11 viral particles.

Treatment here: about 20 received Ad26.COV2.S at low or high dose, single or two shots; 5 received placebo; per-sample allocation not given. Samples were taken on day 63 after the first vaccine or placebo injection. Clones were sequenced by immunoSEQ multiplex PCR, and TCRdb holds only the in-frame ones, with some missing. The table records some 340,000 clones, roughly 80% of them present only once. Study-wide findings and caveats: It was reported that spike-specific CD8+ and CD4+ T cell responses were substantially broad after vaccination. Placebo recipients and vaccine recipients were similar in non-spike TCR breadth.

Trimming pared 6 bases from V and 3 bases from J, leaving 14 bases between. The germline V gene encodes CDR1 MNHEY and CDR2 SVGAGI. This CDR3 is built from 15 residues. In regard to this clone: Its matching antigen is unknown.

The receptor was derived from a person between 18 and 65 years old who received the Ad26.COV2.S COVID-19 vaccine or a placebo. The sample here was peripheral blood, taken in a trial of Ad26.COV2.S vaccine versus placebo. V gene TRBV6-5 combines with J gene TRBJ2-2; possible D gene TRBD1, 6 bases. CDR3 in amino acids: CASSFGTTYTGELFF. The CDR3 DNA follows: TGTGCCAGCAGCTTCGGGACAACTTACACCGGGGAGCTGTTTTTT.